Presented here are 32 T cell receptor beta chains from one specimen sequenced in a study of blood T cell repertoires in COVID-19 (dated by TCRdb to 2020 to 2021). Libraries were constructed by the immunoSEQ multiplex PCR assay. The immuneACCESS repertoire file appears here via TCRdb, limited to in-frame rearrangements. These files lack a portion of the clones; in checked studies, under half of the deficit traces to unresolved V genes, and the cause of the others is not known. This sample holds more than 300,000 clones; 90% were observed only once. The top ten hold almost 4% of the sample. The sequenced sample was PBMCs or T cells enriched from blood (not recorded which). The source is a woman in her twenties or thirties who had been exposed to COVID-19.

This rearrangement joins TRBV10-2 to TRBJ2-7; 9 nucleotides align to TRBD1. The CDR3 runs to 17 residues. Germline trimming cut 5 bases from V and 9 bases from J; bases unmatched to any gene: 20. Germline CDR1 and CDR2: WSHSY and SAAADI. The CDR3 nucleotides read TGCGCCAGCAGTACACGATCCTACAGGGGGCGCCTGGAGGGGCAGTACTTC. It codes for CASSTRSYRGRLEGQYF.

The CDR3, as DNA: TGCGCCAGCAGCCAAGGCACAGGACGCCCTCGGGAGCTGTTTTTT. Its translation: CASSQGTGRPRELFF. V is TRBV4-1 and J is TRBJ2-2; tentative D call: TRBD1 (5 bases). The CDR3 is 15 residues long. V lost 1 base and J 9 bases, leaving 15 bases between the germline ends. Germline loops: CDR1 MGHRA, CDR2 YSYEKL.

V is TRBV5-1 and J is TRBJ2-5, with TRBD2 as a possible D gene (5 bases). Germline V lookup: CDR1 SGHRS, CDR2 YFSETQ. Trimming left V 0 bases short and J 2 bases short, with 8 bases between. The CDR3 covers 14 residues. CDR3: CASSLAGVQETQYF. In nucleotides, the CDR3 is TGCGCCAGCAGCTTGGCCGGGGTTCAAGAGACCCAGTACTTC.

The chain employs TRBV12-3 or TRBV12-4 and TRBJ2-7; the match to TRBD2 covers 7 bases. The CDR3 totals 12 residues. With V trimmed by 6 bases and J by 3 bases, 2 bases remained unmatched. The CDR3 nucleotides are TGTGCCAGCAGGGGGGGGTACTACGAGCAGTACTTC. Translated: CASRGGYYEQYF.

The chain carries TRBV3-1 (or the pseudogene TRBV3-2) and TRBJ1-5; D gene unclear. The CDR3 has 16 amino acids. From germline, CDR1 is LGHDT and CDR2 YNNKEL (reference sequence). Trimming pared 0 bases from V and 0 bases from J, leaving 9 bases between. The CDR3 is CASSQEYGYSNQPQHF. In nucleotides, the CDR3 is TGTGCCAGCAGCCAAGAATACGGTTATAGCAATCAGCCCCAGCATTTT.

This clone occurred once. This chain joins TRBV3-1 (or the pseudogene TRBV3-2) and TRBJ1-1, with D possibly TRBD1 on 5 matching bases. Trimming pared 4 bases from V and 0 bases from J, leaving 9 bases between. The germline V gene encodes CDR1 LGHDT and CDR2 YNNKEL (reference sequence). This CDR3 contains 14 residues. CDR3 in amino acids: CASSLRGVNTEAFF. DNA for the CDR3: TGTGCCAGCAGCCTCCGGGGGGTGAACACTGAAGCTTTCTTT.

CDR3 DNA sequence: TGTGCCAGCAGCTTGGCGTCAGGGGGAACAGATACGCAGTATTTT. Its protein is CASSLASGGTDTQYF. This chain joins TRBV11-1 and TRBJ2-3, with TRBD1 matching 7 bases. Per the germline V gene, CDR1 is SGHAT and CDR2 is FQDESV (reference sequence). The CDR3 length is 15 residues. V lost 3 bases and J lost 3; bases outside the gene matches: 6.

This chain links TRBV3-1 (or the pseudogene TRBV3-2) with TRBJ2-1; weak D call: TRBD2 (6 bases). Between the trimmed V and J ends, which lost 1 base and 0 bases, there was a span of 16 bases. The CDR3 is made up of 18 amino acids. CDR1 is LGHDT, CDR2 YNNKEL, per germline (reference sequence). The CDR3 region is CASSQGSLTGSSYNEQFF. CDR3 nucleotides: TGTGCCAGCAGCCAAGGTTCCTTGACCGGGAGCTCCTACAATGAGCAGTTCTTC.

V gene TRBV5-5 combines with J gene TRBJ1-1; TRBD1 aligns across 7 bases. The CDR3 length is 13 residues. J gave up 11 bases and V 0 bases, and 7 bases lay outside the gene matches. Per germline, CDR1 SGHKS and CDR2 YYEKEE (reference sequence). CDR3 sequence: CASSLGGDSRAFF. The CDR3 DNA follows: TGTGCCAGCAGCTTGGGCGGGGACAGCAGGGCTTTCTTT.

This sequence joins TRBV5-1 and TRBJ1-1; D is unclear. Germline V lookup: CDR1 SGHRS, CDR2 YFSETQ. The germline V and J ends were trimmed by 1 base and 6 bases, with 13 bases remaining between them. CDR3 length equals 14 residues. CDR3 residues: CASSLSQNEAEAFF. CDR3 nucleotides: TGCGCCAGCAGCTTGTCCCAGAATGAGGCTGAAGCTTTCTTT. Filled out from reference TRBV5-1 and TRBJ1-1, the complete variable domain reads KAGVTQTPRYLIKTRGQQVTLSCSPISGHRSVSWYQQTPGQGLQFLFEYFSETQRNKGNFPGRFSGRQFSNSRSEMNVSTLELGDSALYLCASSLSQNEAEAFFGQGTRLTVV.

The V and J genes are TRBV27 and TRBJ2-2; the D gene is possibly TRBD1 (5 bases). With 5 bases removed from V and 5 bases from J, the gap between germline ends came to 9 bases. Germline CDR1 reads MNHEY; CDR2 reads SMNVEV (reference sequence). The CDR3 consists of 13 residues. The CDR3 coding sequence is TGTGCCAGCAGTCCGCAGGGAACCGGGGAGCTGTTTTTT. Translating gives CASSPQGTGELFF.

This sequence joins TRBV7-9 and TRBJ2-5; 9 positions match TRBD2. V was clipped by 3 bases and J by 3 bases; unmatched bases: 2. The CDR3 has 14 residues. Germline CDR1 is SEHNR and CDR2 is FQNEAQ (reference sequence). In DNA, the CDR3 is TGTGCCAGCAGCTTCTTAGCGGGAGAAGAGACCCAGTACTTC. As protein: CASSFLAGEETQYF.

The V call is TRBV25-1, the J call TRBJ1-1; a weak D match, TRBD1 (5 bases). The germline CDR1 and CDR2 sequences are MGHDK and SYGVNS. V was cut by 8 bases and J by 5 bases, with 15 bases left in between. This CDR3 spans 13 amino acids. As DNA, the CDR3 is TGTGCCAGCCGTCCCAGGGTTGGGACTGAAGCTTTCTTT. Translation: CASRPRVGTEAFF.

The CDR3 coding sequence is TGCGCCAGCAGCTCGGGACACCATTCCTACGAGCAGTACTTC. Protein product: CASSSGHHSYEQYF. The rearrangement joins TRBV5-1 to TRBJ2-7; possibly TRBD1 for D (6 bases). Trimming cost V 3 bases and J 1 base, with 11 bases left between them. CDR3 size: 14 residues. Germline lookup yields CDR1 SGHRS and CDR2 YFSETQ.

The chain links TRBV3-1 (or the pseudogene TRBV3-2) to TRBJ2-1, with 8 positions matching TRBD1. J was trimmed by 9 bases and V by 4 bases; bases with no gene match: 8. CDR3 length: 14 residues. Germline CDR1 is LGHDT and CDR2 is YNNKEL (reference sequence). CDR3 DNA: TGTGCCAGCAGCCTTGACAGGGGCCGGAGTGAGCAGTTCTTC. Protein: CASSLDRGRSEQFF.

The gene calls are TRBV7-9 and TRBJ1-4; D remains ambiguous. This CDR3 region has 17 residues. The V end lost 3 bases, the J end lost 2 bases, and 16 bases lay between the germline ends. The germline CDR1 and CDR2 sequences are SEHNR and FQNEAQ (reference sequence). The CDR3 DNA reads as TGTGCCAGCAGCTTGAGAACCTACTCCGGGACTAATGAAAAACTGTTTTTT. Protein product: CASSLRTYSGTNEKLFF.

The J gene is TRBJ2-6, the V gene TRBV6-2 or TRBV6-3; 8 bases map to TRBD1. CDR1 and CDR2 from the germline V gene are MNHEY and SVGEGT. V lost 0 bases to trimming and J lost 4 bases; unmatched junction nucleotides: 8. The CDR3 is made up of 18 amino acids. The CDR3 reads CASSYSISDREGANVLTF. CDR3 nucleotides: TGTGCCAGCAGTTACTCGATATCGGACAGGGAAGGGGCCAACGTCCTGACTTTC.

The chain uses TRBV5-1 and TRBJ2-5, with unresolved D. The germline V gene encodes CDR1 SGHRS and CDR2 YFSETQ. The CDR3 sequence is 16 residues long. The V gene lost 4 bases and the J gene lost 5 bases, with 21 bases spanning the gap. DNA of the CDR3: TGCGCCAGCAGCCCCATACCCTCGACTTCCCTGGAGACCCAGTACTTC. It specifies CASSPIPSTSLETQYF.

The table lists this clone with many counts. For the CDR3, the DNA is TGTGCCAGCAGCGCCCCCGGGACACACGAGCAGTACTTC. Its protein product is CASSAPGTHEQYF. The chain links TRBV7-3 to TRBJ2-7; D is perhaps TRBD1 (6 bases). Germline V CDR1 and CDR2: SGHTA, FQGTGA. Deletions cut 5 bases from V and 5 bases from J, with 13 bases between. The CDR3 extends over 13 amino acids.

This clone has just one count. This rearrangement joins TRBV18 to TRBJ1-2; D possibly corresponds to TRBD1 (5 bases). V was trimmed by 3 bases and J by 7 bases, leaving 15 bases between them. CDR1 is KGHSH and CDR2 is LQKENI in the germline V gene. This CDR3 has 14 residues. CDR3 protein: CASSPPYRFSGYTF. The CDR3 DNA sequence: TGTGCCAGCTCACCTCCCTACAGGTTCTCTGGCTACACCTTC.

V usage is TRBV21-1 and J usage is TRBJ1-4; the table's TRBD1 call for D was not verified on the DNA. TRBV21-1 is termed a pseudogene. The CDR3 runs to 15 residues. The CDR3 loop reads CASLLPGSINEKLFF. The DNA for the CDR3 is TGTGCCAGCTTACTCCCAGGGTCCATCAATGAAAAACTGTTTTTT.

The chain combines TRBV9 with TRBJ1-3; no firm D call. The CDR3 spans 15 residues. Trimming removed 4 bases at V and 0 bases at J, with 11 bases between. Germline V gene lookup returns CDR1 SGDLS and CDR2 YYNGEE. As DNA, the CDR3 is TGTGCCAGCAGCCCGACAAATCCCTCTGGAAACACCATATATTTT. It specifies CASSPTNPSGNTIYF.

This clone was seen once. The CDR3 loop is CASSFPLNEQFF. The CDR3 DNA reads as TGTGCCAGCAGCTTCCCCCTCAATGAGCAGTTCTTC. The J gene is TRBJ2-1, the V gene TRBV7-9; D is undetermined. CDR1 is SEHNR and CDR2 is FQNEAQ in the germline V gene (reference sequence). CDR3 size: 12 residues. V was clipped by 3 bases and J by 6 bases, with 6 bases between them.

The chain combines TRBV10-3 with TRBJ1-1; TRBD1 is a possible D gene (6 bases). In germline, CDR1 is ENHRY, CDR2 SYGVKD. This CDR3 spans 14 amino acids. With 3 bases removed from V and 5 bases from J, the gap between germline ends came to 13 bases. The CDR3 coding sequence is TGTGCCATCAGTGAAAACAGGGAAAGGACTGAAGCTTTCTTT. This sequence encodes CAISENRERTEAFF.

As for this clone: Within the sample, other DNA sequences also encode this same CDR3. The CDR3 bases are TGTGCCAGCTCACCACCGGGCCAGGAGACCCAGTACTTC. Its translation is CASSPPGQETQYF. This rearrangement joins TRBV18 to TRBJ2-5; D gene unclear. CDR3 length equals 13 residues. V gave up 0 bases and J gave up 5 bases, with 7 bases separating them. The germline CDR1 and CDR2 sequences are KGHSH and LQKENI.

CDR3 DNA sequence: TGTGCCAGTGGGGGCGGTCTCTCTGGAAACACCATATATTTT. This codes for CASGGGLSGNTIYF. The chain carries TRBV6-5 and TRBJ1-3; tentative D call: TRBD1 (6 bases). Germline CDR1 is MNHEY and CDR2 is SVGAGI. V lost 9 bases and J lost 0, with 12 bases in between. The length of the CDR3 is 14 residues.

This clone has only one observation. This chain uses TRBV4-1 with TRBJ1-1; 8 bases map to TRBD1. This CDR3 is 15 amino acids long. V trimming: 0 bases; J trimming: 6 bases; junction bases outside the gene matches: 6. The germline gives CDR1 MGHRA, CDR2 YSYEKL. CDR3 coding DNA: TGCGCCAGCAGCCAAGATCTGACAGGGGTCGCTGAAGCTTTCTTT. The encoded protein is CASSQDLTGVAEAFF.

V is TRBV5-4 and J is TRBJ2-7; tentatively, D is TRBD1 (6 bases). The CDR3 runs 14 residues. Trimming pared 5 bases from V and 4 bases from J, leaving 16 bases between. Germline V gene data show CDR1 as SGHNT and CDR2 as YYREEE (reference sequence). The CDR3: CASRQQGALYEQYF. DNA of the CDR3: TGTGCCAGCAGACAACAGGGAGCATTGTACGAGCAGTACTTC.

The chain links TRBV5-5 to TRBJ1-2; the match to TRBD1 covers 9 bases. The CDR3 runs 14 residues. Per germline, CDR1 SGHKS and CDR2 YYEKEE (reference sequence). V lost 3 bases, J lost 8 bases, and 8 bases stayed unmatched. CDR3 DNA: TGTGCCAGCAGCTACCAACAGGGGGCGTGGGGCTACACCTTC. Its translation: CASSYQQGAWGYTF.

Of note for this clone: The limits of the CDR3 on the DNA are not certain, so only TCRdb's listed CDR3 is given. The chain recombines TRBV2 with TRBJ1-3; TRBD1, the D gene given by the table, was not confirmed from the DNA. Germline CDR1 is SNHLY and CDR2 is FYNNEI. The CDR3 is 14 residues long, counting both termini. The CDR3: CASSLDKAGNTIYF.

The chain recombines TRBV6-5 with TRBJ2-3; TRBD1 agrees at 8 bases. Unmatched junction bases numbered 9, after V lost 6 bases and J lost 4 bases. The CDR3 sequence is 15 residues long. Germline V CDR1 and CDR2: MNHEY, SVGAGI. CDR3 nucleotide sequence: TGTGCCAGCAGAGGACAGGGAAGAGCGGCAGATACGCAGTATTTT. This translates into CASRGQGRAADTQYF.

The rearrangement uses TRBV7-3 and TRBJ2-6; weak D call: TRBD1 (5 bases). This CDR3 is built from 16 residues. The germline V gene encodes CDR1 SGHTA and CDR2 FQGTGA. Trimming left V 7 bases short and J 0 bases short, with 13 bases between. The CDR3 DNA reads TGTGCCAGCATACCCCCCGACAGCTCTGGGGCCAACGTCCTGACTTTC. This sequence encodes CASIPPDSSGANVLTF.